This T cell receptor beta chain was documented in a study of T-cell reconstitution after alpha-beta-depleted transplantation in children. In germline, CDR1 is SGHRS, CDR2 YFSETQ. Trimming left V 1 base short and J 3 bases short, with 8 bases between. The CDR3 spans 13 residues. This clonotype showed up many times. Molecular barcoding with unique molecular identifiers was used for the TCRbeta library. One entry per CDR3 protein results from TCRdb running MiXCR on the PCR reads. The sample contains around 200,000 distinct CDR3 sequences, approximately 7% of which appear only once. The clonotype originates from a human donor who donated a stem cell graft to a child with Wiskott-Aldrich syndrome. The J gene is TRBJ2-7, the V gene TRBV5-1, with unresolved D. Sequenced here: PBMCs from the stem cell graft donor, sampled from the stem cell graft. The CDR3: CASSLSSGYEQYF. CDR3 sequence (DNA): TGCGCCAGCAGCTTGTCGTCCGGCTACGAGCAGTACTTC.